These T cell receptor beta chains were read from a single sample in a study of control samples from healthy donors and cancer patients. The assay was immunoSEQ multiplex PCR, and TCRdb's table has in-frame clones only and misses some. The sample shows more than 95,000 clones, roughly 87% of them seen only once. Sequenced: blood. The source of these receptors is a man in his forties in good health. Each CDR3 is given with its conserved first and last residue. The D gene is left open where the match is weak. Rows give clone size only sometimes, using once, few, many, or a class for an expanded clone.

V	J	size	D	length	DNA	CDR3
TRBV6-1	TRBJ1-2	-	-	17	TGTGCCAGCAGTGAAGCGGGGACACCACCCCGTAACTATGGCTACACCTTC	CASSEAGTPPRNYGYTF
TRBV5-1	TRBJ2-1	-	-	13	TGCGCCAGCAGCTCCCGGGGGAACAATGAGCAGTTCTTC	CASSSRGNNEQFF
TRBV7-9	TRBJ2-1	few	TRBD1	17	TGTGCCAGCAGCCCCTCTCCCGGACAGGCCTCCTACAATGAGCAGTTCTTC	CASSPSPGQASYNEQFF
TRBV5-1	TRBJ2-7	-	TRBD2	15	TGCGCCAGCAGCTTGGTAGCGGGGGGCGGGCACGAGCAGTACTTC	CASSLVAGGGHEQYF
TRBV12-3/TRBV12-4	TRBJ2-4	-	-	11	TGTGCCAGCAGTTATACAGGTTTACGGTACTTC	CASSYTGLRYF
TRBV29-1	TRBJ2-1	-	TRBD1	15	TGCAGCGTTGAAAGGTGGGACAGGGATTACAATGAGCAGTTCTTC	CSVERWDRDYNEQFF
TRBV6-2/TRBV6-3	TRBJ2-1	-	-	15	TGTGCCAGCAGTCCCGCGACTAGCTCCTACAATGAGCAGTTCTTC	CASSPATSSYNEQFF
TRBV6-4	TRBJ2-3	few	-	13	TGTGCCAGCAGCCACAGGGGCACAGATACGCAGTATTTT	CASSHRGTDTQYF
TRBV5-1	TRBJ1-1	-	-	17	TGCGCCAGCAGCTTCTCTCCGGGGGCGAATATGAACACTGAAGCTTTCTTT	CASSFSPGANMNTEAFF
TRBV2	TRBJ1-1	-	-	12	TGTGCCAGCCGGAACATGAACACTGAAGCTTTCTTT	CASRNMNTEAFF
TRBV4-3	TRBJ1-5	-	-	15	TGCGCCAGCAGCCAAGGGTCCGGAAGGAATCAGCCCCAGCATTTT	CASSQGSGRNQPQHF
TRBV6-5	TRBJ2-2	-	TRBD1	15	TGTGCCAGCAGCTCGGACAGGGGAAACACCGGGGAGCTGTTTTTT	CASSSDRGNTGELFF
TRBV19	TRBJ2-7	-	-	15	TGTGCCAGTCGAAAGGGGGGTTTGAGCTCCTACGAGCAGTACTTC	CASRKGGLSSYEQYF
TRBV12-5	TRBJ2-5	-	-	15	TGTGCTAGTGGTCACCTTCGGACGTCGGGGGAGACCCAGTACTTC	CASGHLRTSGETQYF
TRBV5-1	TRBJ1-2	-	-	16	TGCGCCAGCAGCTCCGCCTTGGCAGGGGCGGACTATGGCTACACCTTC	CASSSALAGADYGYTF
TRBV30	TRBJ2-3	-	-	12	TGTGCCTGGAAAAAGGAGACAGATACGCAGTATTTT	CAWKKETDTQYF
TRBV5-6	TRBJ2-1	-	-	12	TGTGCCAGCAGCCTCACAGGGAGGGAGCAGTTCTTC	CASSLTGREQFF
TRBV6-5	TRBJ2-1	-	-	11	TGTGCCAGCAGCTTTAACAATGAGCAGTTCTTC	CASSFNNEQFF
TRBV3-1/TRBV3-2	TRBJ2-2	-	TRBD1	18	TGTGCCAGCAGCCGCGGACAGGGAAGATTAACGAACACCGGGGAGCTGTTTTTT	CASSRGQGRLTNTGELFF
TRBV12-3/TRBV12-4	TRBJ1-2	-	-	13	TGTGCCGCGAGTCGGGAGCCCCTCTATGGCTACACCTTC	CAASREPLYGYTF
TRBV6-5	TRBJ1-3	-	-	13	TGTGCCAGCAGTTACGGTCTGGGAAACACCATATATTTT	CASSYGLGNTIYF
TRBV4-3	TRBJ1-5	-	TRBD1	14	TGCGCCAGCAGCCAGAGACAGGGTGATCAGCCCCAGCATTTT	CASSQRQGDQPQHF
TRBV6-2/TRBV6-3	TRBJ2-3	-	-	17	TGTGCCAGCAGTTACTCCAGGGGACCTTTCTCCCAGGATACGCAGTATTTT	CASSYSRGPFSQDTQYF
TRBV5-1	TRBJ2-5	-	TRBD1	16	TGCGCCAGCAGCAGACGGACAGGGGGCATTCAAGAGACCCAGTACTTC	CASSRRTGGIQETQYF
TRBV24-1	TRBJ1-1	-	-	13	TGTGCCACCCAGGGACGGAAGAACACTGAAGCTTTCTTT	CATQGRKNTEAFF
TRBV29-1	TRBJ1-2	few	-	15	TGCAGCGTTAGGGGGAGGAGTTCCCGGTACTATGGCTACACCTTC	CSVRGRSSRYYGYTF
TRBV3-1/TRBV3-2	TRBJ2-7	-	TRBD2	16	TGTGCCAGCAGCCGAGGAGGGACTAGCGGGACCTACGAGCAGTACTTC	CASSRGGTSGTYEQYF
TRBV6-5	TRBJ1-6	-	TRBD1	15	TGTGCCAGCAGCCCCGGGACAGGCGTTAATTCACCCCTCCACTTT	CASSPGTGVNSPLHF
TRBV27	TRBJ1-6	-	-	18	TGTGCCAGCAGTTCATACCGGGACATGAGCTCCTATAATTCACCCCTCCACTTT	CASSSYRDMSSYNSPLHF
TRBV29-1	TRBJ1-2	-	TRBD1	15	TGCAGCGTTGGGGGGACAGGGGGCACCTTCTATGGCTACACCTTC	CSVGGTGGTFYGYTF
TRBV12-5	TRBJ2-7	-	TRBD2	15	TGTGCTAGTGGTTTGGTACTAGCGGGGGTCGACGAGCAGTACTTC	CASGLVLAGVDEQYF
TRBV19	TRBJ1-1	-	TRBD1	15	TGTGCCAGTTGGGCGGGGGGACAGGGATTAACTGAAGCTTTCTTT	CASWAGGQGLTEAFF
TRBV29-1	TRBJ1-1	-	-	11	TGCAGCGTTCAGGCTCACACTGAAGCTTTCTTT	CSVQAHTEAFF
TRBV19	TRBJ2-7	-	-	15	TGTGCCAGTAGTCTGGGCGGGGCCGGCTCCTACGAGCAGTACTTC	CASSLGGAGSYEQYF
TRBV7-2	TRBJ2-1	-	-	13	TGTGCCAGCAGCTTAAGTTCCCCGTATGAGCAGTTCTTC	CASSLSSPYEQFF
TRBV2	TRBJ2-7	-	TRBD1	12	TGTGCCGCCGGGACAGCATACTACGAGCAGTACTTC	CAAGTAYYEQYF
TRBV11-3	TRBJ2-5	-	-	14	TGTGCCAGCAGCTCACTTCTAGCCCAAGAGACCCAGTACTTC	CASSSLLAQETQYF
TRBV21-1	TRBJ1-6	-	-	16	TGTGCCAGCAGCAAAAGCCATTCCCCCGGTAATTCACCCCTCCACTTT	CASSKSHSPGNSPLHF
TRBV11-2	TRBJ1-5	-	-	14	TGTGCCAGCAGCTTGGGAGGGAGCAATCAGCCCCAGCATTTT	CASSLGGSNQPQHF
TRBV24-1	TRBJ2-1	-	-	12	TGTGCCACCAGCGACGGTTACAATGAGCAGTTCTTC	CATSDGYNEQFF
TRBV9	TRBJ2-3	-	-	15	TGTGCCAGCAGCCTTTCGGGGGCCCTTGGAGATACGCAGTATTTT	CASSLSGALGDTQYF
TRBV10-1	TRBJ1-4	-	TRBD1	14	TGCGCCAGCAGTGAAAGACAGGGTTACGAAAAACTGTTTTTT	CASSERQGYEKLFF
TRBV15	TRBJ1-1	-	-	12	TGTGCCACCTCCCTCGGGGCCACTGAAGCTTTCTTT	CATSLGATEAFF
TRBV4-3	TRBJ2-6	-	TRBD2	18	TGCGCCAGCAGCCGGATTTTAGCGGGAGGATCTGGGGCCAACGTCCTGACTTTC	CASSRILAGGSGANVLTF
TRBV29-1	TRBJ1-4	-	TRBD1	16	TGCAGCGTTGAAGCCCGGACAGGGAAGGTAAATGAAAAACTGTTTTTT	CSVEARTGKVNEKLFF
TRBV3-1/TRBV3-2	TRBJ2-3	few	TRBD2	17	TGTGCCAGCAGCCAAGGGATCGGCGGGGGGGCGTCTGATACGCAGTATTTT	CASSQGIGGGASDTQYF
TRBV25-1	TRBJ1-2	-	-	18	TGTGCCAGCAGTGAATCAGGCGGGGGGCATATCCCCGGCTATGGCTACACCTTC	CASSESGGGHIPGYGYTF
TRBV7-9	TRBJ1-2	-	-	16	TGTGCCAGCAGCCGGGAGGCTGGGAGGGGAGGCTATGGCTACACCTTC	CASSREAGRGGYGYTF
TRBV4-3	TRBJ1-1	few	-	15	TGCGCCAGCAGCCAAGATTTGGGGGGGGCCACTGAAGCTTTCTTT	CASSQDLGGATEAFF
TRBV5-1	TRBJ1-1	-	TRBD1	14	TGCGCCAGCAGCGACCGGACAGGGCGGGCTGAAGCTTTCTTT	CASSDRTGRAEAFF
TRBV7-2	TRBJ2-7	-	TRBD1	16	TGTGCCAGCACCTCTTCCCCGGTCTCCCAGGGGGACGAGCAGTACTTC	CASTSSPVSQGDEQYF
TRBV19	TRBJ1-1	once	-	15	TGTGCCAGTAGTTTCCTCGGACCCAGGAACACTGAAGCTTTCTTT	CASSFLGPRNTEAFF
TRBV3-1/TRBV3-2	TRBJ2-7	-	TRBD2	17	TGTGCCAGCAGCCACGCACCCCCCGGTCTAGCGGGATACGAGCAGTACTTC	CASSHAPPGLAGYEQYF
TRBV6-1	TRBJ2-7	-	TRBD1	16	TGTGCCAGCAGTGAGGCGGTAGGGACAGCTTCCTACGAGCAGTACTTC	CASSEAVGTASYEQYF
TRBV5-4	TRBJ1-1	-	TRBD1	15	TGTGCCAGCAGCTCGGGACAGCCGATGAACACTGAAGCTTTCTTT	CASSSGQPMNTEAFF